This T cell receptor (beta chain) was sequenced during a study of cytomegalovirus exposure and HLA in healthy donors. The study ran its PCR with 60 Vbeta and 13 Jbeta primers. The repertoire was sequenced with immunoSEQ multiplex PCR; TCRdb's copy has only in-frame clones and lacks some. The sample lists around 190,000 clones, just under 75% occurring once. V was pared by 1 base and J by 1 base, with 8 bases between. The CDR3 consists of 14 residues. Germline assignment: CDR1 SGHNT and CDR2 YYREEE (reference sequence). The TCR was taken from a man aged 30-40 years in good health and CMV-seropositive. What was sequenced was PBMCs. The rearrangement links TRBV5-4 to TRBJ2-5, with D maybe TRBD1 (6 bases). In DNA form, the CDR3 reads TGTGCCAGCAGCTTGACAGGGCCCCAAGAGACCCAGTACTTC. Its translation is CASSLTGPQETQYF.